This is a list of T cell receptor beta chains from one sample in a study of blood T cell repertoires in COVID-19. Here immunoSEQ multiplex PCR was the method, and the copy in TCRdb shows in-frame clones only, minus some. The sample yields 120,000 to 150,000 clones, roughly 89% seen once. Sequencing was performed on PBMCs or T cells enriched from blood (not recorded which). The receptors derive from a woman aged 50 to 60 who had been exposed to COVID-19. The CDR3 runs from the conserved cysteine through the conserved F or W. The D gene is left open where the match is weak. Part of the rows lack a size; the others show once, few, many or a class for expanded clones.

D,V,size,J,DNA,CDR3
NA,TRBV7-9,NA,TRBJ1-4,TGTGCCAGCAGCCCGGCAGGGTATGAAAAACTGTTTTTT,CASSPAGYEKLFF
TRBD2,TRBV3-1/TRBV3-2,once,TRBJ2-7,TGTGCCAGCAGCCATCTCCGACTAGCGGGAGGGCCGGAAGAGCAGTACTTC,CASSHLRLAGGPEEQYF
TRBD1,TRBV5-6,NA,TRBJ2-2,TGTGCCAGCAGCTGGTCCGGGACAGTAACCGGGGAGCTGTTTTTT,CASSWSGTVTGELFF
TRBD1,TRBV7-6,NA,TRBJ1-4,TGTGCCAGCAGCCGACCTCAGGGGGGTAATGAAAAACTGTTTTTT,CASSRPQGGNEKLFF
TRBD1,TRBV2,NA,TRBJ2-7,TGTGCCACGGGACAGGATGCCTACGAGCAGTACTTC,CATGQDAYEQYF
NA,TRBV19,NA,TRBJ2-7,TGTGCCAGTAGTATAGCCCCTGGGATGGGGGCCGAGCAGTACTTC,CASSIAPGMGAEQYF
NA,TRBV29-1,NA,TRBJ2-5,TGCAGCGTTCAAGAGGGGCGAGAGACCCAGTACTTC,CSVQEGRETQYF
NA,TRBV9,NA,TRBJ1-3,TGTGCCAGCAGCAGCACTCAGGCAGGCAAAGGAAACACCATATATTTT,CASSSTQAGKGNTIYF
NA,TRBV10-2,few,TRBJ1-6,TGCGCCACCAGCCTGTCTAATTCACCCCTCCACTTT,CATSLSNSPLHF
NA,TRBV7-2,once,TRBJ2-6,TGTGCCAGCAGCCCGCGGGGACGGCACTCTGGGGCCAACGTCCTGACTTTC,CASSPRGRHSGANVLTF
NA,TRBV7-9,once,TRBJ1-5,TGTGCCAGCAGCTTCGGACTTGGCAATCAGCCCCAGCATTTT,CASSFGLGNQPQHF
NA,TRBV4-1,NA,TRBJ1-1,TGCGCCAGCAGCGAATTAAAGACGGGTTCTGAAGCTTTCTTT,CASSELKTGSEAFF
NA,TRBV7-9,NA,TRBJ2-7,TGTGCCAGCAGCTTAGCGGGAGTACGGGAGCAGTACTTC,CASSLAGVREQYF
NA,TRBV10-3,NA,TRBJ1-2,TGTGCCAGCGGGGACCACTATGGCTACACCTTC,CASGDHYGYTF
TRBD1,TRBV27,few,TRBJ1-5,TGTGCCAGCAGTTTTAAGGGGGCGAGCAATCAGCCCCAGCATTTT,CASSFKGASNQPQHF